The clone carrying this T cell receptor beta chain was found a few times. The CDR3 totals 18 residues. This sample stems from a study of blood T cell repertoires in COVID-19. At the level of the study: Specimens from acute and convalescent COVID-19 originated in the United States, Italy and Spain. T cells, B-cell-depleted T cells, or PBMCs supplied cDNA or gDNA.

Source study methods: Nucleated cell counts were estimated from reference gene primer amplification. TCRdb's copy holds only in-frame clones and misses some; the assay was immunoSEQ multiplex PCR. V and J calls and clone size are given by that table; D and trimming were obtained from the DNA. This sample has tens of thousands of clones, with just under 80% found just once. The sequence derives from a man at least 80 years old with acute or convalescent COVID-19. Sequencing used peripheral blood. The chain has TRBV12-1 and TRBJ2-7; the table's D call of TRBD1 was not tested on the DNA. TRBV12-1 represents a pseudogene. CDR3 protein: CASSFVSIGQLNSYEQYF. CDR3 in DNA: TGTGCCAGCAGCTTTGTCTCCATCGGACAGCTAAACTCCTACGAGCAGTACTTC.